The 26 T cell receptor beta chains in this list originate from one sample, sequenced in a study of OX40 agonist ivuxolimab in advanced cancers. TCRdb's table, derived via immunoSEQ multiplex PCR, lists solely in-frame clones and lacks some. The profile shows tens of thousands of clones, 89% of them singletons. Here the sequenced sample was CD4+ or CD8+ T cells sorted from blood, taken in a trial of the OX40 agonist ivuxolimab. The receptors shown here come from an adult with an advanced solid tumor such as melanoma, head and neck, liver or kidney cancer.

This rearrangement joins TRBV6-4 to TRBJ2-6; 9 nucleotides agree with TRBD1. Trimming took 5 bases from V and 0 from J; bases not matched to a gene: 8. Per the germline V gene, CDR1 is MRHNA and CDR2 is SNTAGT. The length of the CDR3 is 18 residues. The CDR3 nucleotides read TGTGCCAGCAGTATGTCTGGACAGGGGCCCTCTGGGGCCAACGTCCTGACTTTC. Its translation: CASSMSGQGPSGANVLTF.

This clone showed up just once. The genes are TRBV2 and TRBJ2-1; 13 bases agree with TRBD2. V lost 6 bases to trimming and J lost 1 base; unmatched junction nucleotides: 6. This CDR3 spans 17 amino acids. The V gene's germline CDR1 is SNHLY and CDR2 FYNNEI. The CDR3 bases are TGTGCCAGCAGCATCCCGACTAGCGGGGGGTCCTACAATGAGCAGTTCTTC. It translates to CASSIPTSGGSYNEQFF.

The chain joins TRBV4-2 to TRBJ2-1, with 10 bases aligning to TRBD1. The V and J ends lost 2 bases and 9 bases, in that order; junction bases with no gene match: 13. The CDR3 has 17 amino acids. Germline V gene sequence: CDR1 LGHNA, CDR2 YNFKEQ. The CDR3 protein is CASSQMVRDRGPIEQFF. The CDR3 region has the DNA TGTGCCAGCAGCCAAATGGTCCGGGACAGGGGACCTATTGAGCAGTTCTTC.

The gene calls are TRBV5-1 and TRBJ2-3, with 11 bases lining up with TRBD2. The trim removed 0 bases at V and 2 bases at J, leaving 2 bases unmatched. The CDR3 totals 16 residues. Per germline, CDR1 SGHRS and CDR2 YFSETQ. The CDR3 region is CASSLGLAGFTDTQYF. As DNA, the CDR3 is TGCGCCAGCAGCTTGGGACTAGCGGGGTTCACAGATACGCAGTATTTT.

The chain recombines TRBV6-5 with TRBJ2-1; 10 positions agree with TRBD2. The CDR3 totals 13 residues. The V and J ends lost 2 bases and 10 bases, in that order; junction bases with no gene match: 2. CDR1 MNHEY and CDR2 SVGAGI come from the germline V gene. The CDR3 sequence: CASSYRSGREQFF. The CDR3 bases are TGTGCCAGCAGTTACCGTAGCGGGAGGGAGCAGTTCTTC.

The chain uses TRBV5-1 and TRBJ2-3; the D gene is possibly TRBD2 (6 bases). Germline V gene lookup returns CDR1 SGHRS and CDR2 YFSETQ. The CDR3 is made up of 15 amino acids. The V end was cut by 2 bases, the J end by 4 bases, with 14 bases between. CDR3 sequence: CASSFLASAPDTQYF. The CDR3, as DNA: TGCGCCAGCAGCTTCTTGGCTAGCGCGCCAGATACGCAGTATTTT.

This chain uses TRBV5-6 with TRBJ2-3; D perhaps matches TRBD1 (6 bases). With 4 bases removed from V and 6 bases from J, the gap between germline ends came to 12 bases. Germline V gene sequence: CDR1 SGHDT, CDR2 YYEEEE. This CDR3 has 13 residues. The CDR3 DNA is TGTGCCAGCAGCAACCTCAGGGGTGATACGCAGTATTTT. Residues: CASSNLRGDTQYF.

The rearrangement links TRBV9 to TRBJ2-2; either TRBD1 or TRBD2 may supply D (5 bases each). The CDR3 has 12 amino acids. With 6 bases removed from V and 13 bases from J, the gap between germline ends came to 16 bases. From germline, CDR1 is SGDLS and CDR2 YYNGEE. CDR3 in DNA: TGTGCCAGCACCGGGGCGGTCGGAAGGCTGTTTTTT. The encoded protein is CASTGAVGRLFF.

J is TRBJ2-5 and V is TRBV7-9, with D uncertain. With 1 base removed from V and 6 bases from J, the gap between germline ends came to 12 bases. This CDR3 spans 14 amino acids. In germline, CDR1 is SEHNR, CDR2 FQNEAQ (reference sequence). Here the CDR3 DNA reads TGTGCCAGCAGCTTAGGAGTAAATGGGCAGACCCAGTACTTC. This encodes CASSLGVNGQTQYF. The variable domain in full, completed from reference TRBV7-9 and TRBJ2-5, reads DTGVSQNPRHKITKRGQNVTFRCDPISEHNRLYWYRQTLGQGPEFLTYFQNEAQLEKSRLLSDRFSAERPKGSFSTLEIQRTEQGDSAMYLCASSLGVNGQTQYFGPGTRLLVL.

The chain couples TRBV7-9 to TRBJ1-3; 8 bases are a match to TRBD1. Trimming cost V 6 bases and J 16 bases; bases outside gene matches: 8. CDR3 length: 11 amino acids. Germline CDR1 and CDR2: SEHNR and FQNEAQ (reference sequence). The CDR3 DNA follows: TGTGCCAGCAGTCCTGGGACAGGCTACTATTTT. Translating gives CASSPGTGYYF.

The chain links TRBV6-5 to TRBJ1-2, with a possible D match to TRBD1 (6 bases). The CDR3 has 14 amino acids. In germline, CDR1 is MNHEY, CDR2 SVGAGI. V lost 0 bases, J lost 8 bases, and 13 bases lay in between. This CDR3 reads CASSYSHRVGGYTF. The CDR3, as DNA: TGTGCCAGCAGTTACTCGCACAGGGTAGGCGGCTACACCTTC.

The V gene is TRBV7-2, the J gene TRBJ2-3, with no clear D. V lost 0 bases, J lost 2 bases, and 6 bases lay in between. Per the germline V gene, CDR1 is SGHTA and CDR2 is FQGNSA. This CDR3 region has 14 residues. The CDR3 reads CASSLALFTDTQYF. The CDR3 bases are TGTGCCAGCAGCTTAGCCCTCTTCACAGATACGCAGTATTTT.

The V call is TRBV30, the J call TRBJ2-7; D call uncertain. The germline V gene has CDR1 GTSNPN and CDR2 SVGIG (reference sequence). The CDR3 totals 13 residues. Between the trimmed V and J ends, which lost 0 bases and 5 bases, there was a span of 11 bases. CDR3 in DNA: TGTGCCTGGAGTGTACTCGCAAGCGACGAGCAGTACTTC. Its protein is CAWSVLASDEQYF.

For the CDR3, the DNA is TGTGCCAGCAGTTTAGCAGGGGGCAAGAACACTGAAGCTTTCTTT. The encoded protein is CASSLAGGKNTEAFF. The chain employs TRBV28 and TRBJ1-1; 8 bases are shared with TRBD1. Germline values: CDR1 MDHEN, CDR2 SYDVKM. Trimming cost V 2 bases and J 1 base; bases outside gene matches: 3. The CDR3 runs to 15 residues.

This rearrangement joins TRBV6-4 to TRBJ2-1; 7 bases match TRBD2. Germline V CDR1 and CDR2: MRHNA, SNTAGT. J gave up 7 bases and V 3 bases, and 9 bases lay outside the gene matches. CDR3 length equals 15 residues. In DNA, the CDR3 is TGTGCCAGCAGTGAAACTAGGACTAGGAGGAATGAGCAGTTCTTC. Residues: CASSETRTRRNEQFF.

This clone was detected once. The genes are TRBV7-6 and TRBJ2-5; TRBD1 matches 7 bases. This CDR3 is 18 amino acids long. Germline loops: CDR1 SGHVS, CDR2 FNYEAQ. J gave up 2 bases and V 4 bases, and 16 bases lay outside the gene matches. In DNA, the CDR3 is TGTGCCAGCAGCTCTTTCCCAACAGGGGTAGAAGGGCAAGAGACCCAGTACTTC. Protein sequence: CASSSFPTGVEGQETQYF.

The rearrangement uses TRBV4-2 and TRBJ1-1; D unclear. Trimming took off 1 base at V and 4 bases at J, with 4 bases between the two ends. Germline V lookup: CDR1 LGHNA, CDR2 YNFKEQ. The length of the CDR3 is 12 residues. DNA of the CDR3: TGTGCCAGCAGCCAAGCAGCCACTGAAGCTTTCTTT. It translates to CASSQAATEAFF.

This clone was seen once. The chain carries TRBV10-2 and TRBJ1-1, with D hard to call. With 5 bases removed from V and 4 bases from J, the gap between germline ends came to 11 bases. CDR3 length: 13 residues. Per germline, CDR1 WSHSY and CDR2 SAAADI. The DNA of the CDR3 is TGCGCCAGCAGTCTCAACCTGGGCACTGAAGCTTTCTTT. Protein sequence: CASSLNLGTEAFF.

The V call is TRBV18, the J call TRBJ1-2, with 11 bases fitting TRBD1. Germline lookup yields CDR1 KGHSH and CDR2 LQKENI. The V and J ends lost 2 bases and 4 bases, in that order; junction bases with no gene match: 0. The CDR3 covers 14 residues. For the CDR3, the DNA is TGTGCCAGCTCACCAGGGACAGGGGGCTATGGCTACACCTTC. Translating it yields CASSPGTGGYGYTF.

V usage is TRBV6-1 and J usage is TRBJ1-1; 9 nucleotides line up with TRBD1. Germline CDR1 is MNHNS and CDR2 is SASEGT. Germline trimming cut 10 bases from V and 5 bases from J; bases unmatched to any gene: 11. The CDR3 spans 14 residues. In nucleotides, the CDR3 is TGTGCCACCTCCTTACAGGGGGCGTCTACTGAAGCTTTCTTT. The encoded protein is CATSLQGASTEAFF.

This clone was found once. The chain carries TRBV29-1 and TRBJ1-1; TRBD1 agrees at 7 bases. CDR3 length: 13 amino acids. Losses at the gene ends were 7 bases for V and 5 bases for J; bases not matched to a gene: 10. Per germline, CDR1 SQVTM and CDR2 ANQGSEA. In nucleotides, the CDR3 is TGCAGCGGTGCCGAAACAGGGGTGACTGAAGCTTTCTTT. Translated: CSGAETGVTEAFF.

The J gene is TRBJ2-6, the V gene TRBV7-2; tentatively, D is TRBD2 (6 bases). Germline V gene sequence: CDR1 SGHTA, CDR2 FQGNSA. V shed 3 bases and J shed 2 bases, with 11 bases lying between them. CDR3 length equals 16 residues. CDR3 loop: CASSFPTGAGANVLTF. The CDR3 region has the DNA TGTGCCAGCAGCTTCCCGACGGGGGCTGGGGCCAACGTCCTGACTTTC.

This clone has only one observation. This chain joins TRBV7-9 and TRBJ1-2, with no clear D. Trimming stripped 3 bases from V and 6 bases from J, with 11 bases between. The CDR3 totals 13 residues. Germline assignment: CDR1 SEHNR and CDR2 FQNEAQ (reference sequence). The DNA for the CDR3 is TGTGCCAGCAGCTTTCAGCAGAGAGATGGCTACACCTTC. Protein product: CASSFQQRDGYTF.

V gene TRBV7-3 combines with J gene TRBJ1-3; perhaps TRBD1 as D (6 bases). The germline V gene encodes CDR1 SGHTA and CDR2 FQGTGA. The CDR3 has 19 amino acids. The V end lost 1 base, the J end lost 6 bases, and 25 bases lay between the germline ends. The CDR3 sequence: CASSLIGHRRGVFENTIYF. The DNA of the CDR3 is TGTGCCAGCAGCTTAATAGGACACCGAAGGGGGGTGTTCGAAAACACCATATATTTT.

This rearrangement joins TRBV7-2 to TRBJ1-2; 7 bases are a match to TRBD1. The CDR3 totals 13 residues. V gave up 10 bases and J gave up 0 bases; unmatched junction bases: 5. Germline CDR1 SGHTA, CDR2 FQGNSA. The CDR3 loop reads CATRTGANYGYTF. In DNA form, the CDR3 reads TGTGCCACAAGAACAGGGGCTAACTATGGCTACACCTTC.

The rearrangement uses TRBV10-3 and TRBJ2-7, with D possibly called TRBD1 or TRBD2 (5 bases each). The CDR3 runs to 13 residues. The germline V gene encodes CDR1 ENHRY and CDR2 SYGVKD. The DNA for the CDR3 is TGTGCAACGACAGCGGCGGACGAATACGAGCAGTACTTC. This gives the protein CATTAADEYEQYF.